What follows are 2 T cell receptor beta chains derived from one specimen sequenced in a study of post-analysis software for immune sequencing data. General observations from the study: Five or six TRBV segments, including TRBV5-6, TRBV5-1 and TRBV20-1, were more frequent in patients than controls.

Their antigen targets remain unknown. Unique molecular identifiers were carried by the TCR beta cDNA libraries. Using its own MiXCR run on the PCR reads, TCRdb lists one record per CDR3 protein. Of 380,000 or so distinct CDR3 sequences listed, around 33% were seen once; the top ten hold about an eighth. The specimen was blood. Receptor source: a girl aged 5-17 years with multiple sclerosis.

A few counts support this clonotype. CDR3 bases: TGCGCCAGCAGCTTGGAAGGGGGCTCCTATGGCTACACCTTC. Translating it yields CASSLEGGSYGYTF. The chain links TRBV5-1 to TRBJ1-2; 7 nucleotides line up with TRBD1. The CDR3 has 14 amino acids. The J segment lost 4 bases and the V segment lost 0 bases, leaving 3 bases of the junction unmatched. Germline V lookup: CDR1 SGHRS, CDR2 YFSETQ.

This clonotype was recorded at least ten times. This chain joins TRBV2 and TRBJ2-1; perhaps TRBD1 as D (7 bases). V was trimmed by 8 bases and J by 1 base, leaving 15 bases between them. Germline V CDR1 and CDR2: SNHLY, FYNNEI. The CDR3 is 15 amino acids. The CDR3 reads CASEGGQSSYNEQFF. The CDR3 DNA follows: TGTGCCAGCGAGGGGGGACAGAGTTCCTACAATGAGCAGTTCTTC. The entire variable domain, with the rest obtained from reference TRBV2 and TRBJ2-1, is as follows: EPEVTQTPSHQVTQMGQEVILRCVPISNHLYFYWYRQILGQKVEFLVSFYNNEISEKSEIFDDQFSVERPDGSNFTLKIRSTKLEDSAMYFCASEGGQSSYNEQFFGPGTRLTVL.